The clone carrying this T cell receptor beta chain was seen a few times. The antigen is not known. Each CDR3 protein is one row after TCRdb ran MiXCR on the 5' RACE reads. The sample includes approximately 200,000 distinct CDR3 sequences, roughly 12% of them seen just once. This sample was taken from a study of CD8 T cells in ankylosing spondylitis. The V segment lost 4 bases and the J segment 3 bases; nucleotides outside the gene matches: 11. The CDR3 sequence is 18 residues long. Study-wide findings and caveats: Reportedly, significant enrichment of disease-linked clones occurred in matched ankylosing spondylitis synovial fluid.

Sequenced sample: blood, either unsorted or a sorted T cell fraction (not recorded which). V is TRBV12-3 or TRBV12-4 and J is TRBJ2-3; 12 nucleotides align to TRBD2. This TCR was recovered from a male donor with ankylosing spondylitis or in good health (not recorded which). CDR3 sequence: CASSWGASGGALTDTQYF. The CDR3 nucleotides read TGTGCCAGCAGTTGGGGAGCTAGCGGGGGGGCCTTGACAGATACGCAGTATTTT.